Presented here are 29 T cell receptor beta chains from one specimen sequenced in a study of shared clonotypes between healthy human individuals (dated by TCRdb to 2019 to 2021). Receptors were amplified or captured by the immunoSEQ multiplex PCR assay. Imported from immuneACCESS, the table was reduced by TCRdb to in-frame sequences with V and J called. These copies leave out some clones; in studies compared against another copy, an unresolved V gene accounts for under half, and the cause of the remainder is not known. Present in this sample are millions of clones, approximately 94% of which were seen just once. The ten most abundant clones make up 0.9% to 1.3% of the sample. For the CD8 naive samples, CD45RO-negative cells were positively selected for CCR7, yielding a CD45RA+CCR7+ population from which TemRA cells were excluded. The sample consisted of naive CD8+ T cells sorted from blood. The cell subset or site label, as the study defines it: CD45RA+CCR7+. The receptor source for this set is a man younger than 30 in good health.

V usage is TRBV11-1 and J usage is TRBJ2-5, with TRBD2 matching 7 bases. Germline CDR1 reads SGHAT; CDR2 reads FQDESV (reference sequence). This CDR3 region has 14 residues. V shed 5 bases, J shed 4 bases, and the junction held 7 bases outside the gene matches. The chain's CDR3 is CASSPDGGRETQYF. In DNA form, the CDR3 reads TGTGCCAGCAGCCCAGACGGGGGGAGAGAGACCCAGTACTTC.

This sequence joins TRBV29-1 and TRBJ1-2, with TRBD1 identical over 8 bases. The V segment lost 6 bases and the J segment 5 bases; nucleotides outside the gene matches: 5. The CDR3 spans 12 residues. Germline CDR1 and CDR2: SQVTM and ANQGSEA. The chain's CDR3 is CSVPDRVYGYTF. CDR3 sequence (DNA): TGCAGCGTCCCGGACAGGGTTTATGGCTACACCTTC.

This chain links TRBV11-2 with TRBJ1-3; D gene ambiguous. CDR1 is SGHAT and CDR2 is FQNNGV in the germline V gene. There are 13 residues in the CDR3. V lost 3 bases and J lost 8, with 11 bases in between. This CDR3 is CASSFNFEDTIYF. CDR3 DNA: TGTGCCAGCAGCTTTAACTTCGAGGACACCATATATTTT.

The chain carries TRBV13 and TRBJ1-1; D gene unclear. V lost 2 bases and J 6 bases, leaving 10 bases between the germline ends. Germline CDR1 PRHDT, CDR2 FYEKMQ (reference sequence). This CDR3 is built from 13 residues. The CDR3 loop reads CASSLPLGAEAFF. The CDR3 region has the DNA TGTGCCAGCAGCTTACCATTGGGAGCTGAAGCTTTCTTT.

The chain carries TRBV27 and TRBJ2-7; D is perhaps TRBD2 (6 bases). Germline lookup yields CDR1 MNHEY and CDR2 SMNVEV (reference sequence). V was clipped by 1 base and J by 2 bases, with 12 bases between them. This CDR3 region has 15 residues. CDR3 coding DNA: TGTGCCAGCAGTTTATTTGGCGGGAAAGCCTACGAGCAGTACTTC. Translated: CASSLFGGKAYEQYF.

For the CDR3, the DNA is TGCGCCAGCGCCGGGACAGGCGGGGGGACTGAAGCTTTCTTT. This encodes CASAGTGGGTEAFF. V gene TRBV10-2 combines with J gene TRBJ1-1; 8 positions agree with TRBD1. J was trimmed by 5 bases and V by 8 bases; bases with no gene match: 10. There are 14 residues in the CDR3. Germline loops: CDR1 WSHSY, CDR2 SAAADI.

The CDR3: CASRGTGFYEQYF. The CDR3 bases are TGTGCCAGCAGGGGGACAGGGTTCTACGAGCAGTACTTC. The genes are TRBV6-5 and TRBJ2-7, with 9 bases matching TRBD1. Trimming removed 6 bases from V and 3 bases from J; junction bases left unmatched: 3. The CDR3 consists of 13 residues. Looked up from germline, CDR1 is MNHEY and CDR2 is SVGAGI.

The chain couples TRBV11-3 to TRBJ1-1, with 7 bases aligning to TRBD1. CDR3 size: 15 residues. After removal of 5 bases from V and 4 bases from J, the junction contained 10 bases not matched to a gene. The germline gives CDR1 SGHNT, CDR2 YENEEA. In DNA, the CDR3 is TGTGCCAGCAGCGATTCGACAGGGACGGGCACTGAAGCTTTCTTT. Translation: CASSDSTGTGTEAFF.

The chain's CDR3 is CASSGTSGSTYEQYF. In nucleotides, the CDR3 is TGTGCCAGCAGTGGGACTAGCGGTTCCACCTACGAGCAGTACTTC. The V gene is TRBV6-6, the J gene TRBJ2-7; 11 bases align to TRBD2. CDR1 and CDR2 (germline): MNHNY, SVGAGI (reference sequence). Trimming removed 5 bases from V and 2 bases from J; junction bases left unmatched: 5. CDR3 size: 15 residues.

A word on this clone: The same CDR3 is also encoded by other DNA sequences in this sample. The chain is built from TRBV5-1 and TRBJ2-7; D could derive from TRBD1 or TRBD2 (6 bases each). The CDR3 length is 14 residues. Trimming shortened V by 0 bases and J by 2 bases, and 9 bases separated the two germline ends. The germline V gene encodes CDR1 SGHRS and CDR2 YFSETQ. The CDR3 region has the DNA TGCGCCAGCAGCTTGGCGGGGGCCGCCTACGAGCAGTACTTC. Translated, it gives CASSLAGAAYEQYF.

V is TRBV5-4 and J is TRBJ1-2, with a possible D match to TRBD1 (6 bases). Germline CDR1 SGHNT, CDR2 YYREEE (reference sequence). This CDR3 has 16 residues. V lost 2 bases, J lost 7 bases, and 21 bases lay in between. CDR3 in amino acids: CASSLVGQGPSLGYTF. CDR3 nucleotides: TGTGCCAGCAGCTTAGTCGGCCAGGGGCCGTCTCTTGGCTACACCTTC.

Remarks on this clone: The same CDR3 also results from other DNA sequences found in this sample. V and J are TRBV9 and TRBJ1-2; D unclear. This CDR3 has 14 amino acids. Trimming removed 0 bases at V and 5 bases at J, with 11 bases between. CDR1 is SGDLS, CDR2 YYNGEE, per germline. The DNA for the CDR3 is TGTGCCAGCAGCGTAGGGGGAGGCAGTTATGGCTACACCTTC. Its translation: CASSVGGGSYGYTF.

A single count supports this clone. The V call is TRBV25-1, the J call TRBJ2-5; 7 positions match TRBD2. CDR3 length: 14 residues. CDR1 and CDR2 (germline): MGHDK, SYGVNS. The J segment lost 4 bases and the V segment lost 1 base, leaving 3 bases of the junction unmatched. CDR3: CASSEWEGRETQYF. The CDR3 DNA reads as TGTGCCAGCAGTGAATGGGAGGGGCGAGAGACCCAGTACTTC.

In the case of this clone: Other DNA sequences in this specimen translate into the identical CDR3. The rearrangement uses TRBV5-4 and TRBJ2-7; D possibly corresponds to TRBD1 (6 bases). Germline V gene data show CDR1 as SGHNT and CDR2 as YYREEE (reference sequence). The CDR3 totals 12 residues. The V and J ends lost 6 bases and 0 bases respectively, with 7 bases between them. DNA of the CDR3: TGTGCCAGCAAGGGGGACTCCTACGAGCAGTACTTC. Amino acids: CASKGDSYEQYF.

The chain is built from TRBV10-3 and TRBJ1-1; no reliable D call. V dropped 0 bases and J dropped 3 bases, with 11 bases sitting between them. This CDR3 is 15 amino acids long. Germline CDR1 is ENHRY and CDR2 is SYGVKD. The CDR3 loop reads CAISESEEGYTEAFF. CDR3 nucleotides: TGTGCCATCAGTGAGTCGGAGGAGGGCTACACTGAAGCTTTCTTT.

The V gene is TRBV4-3, the J gene TRBJ2-5, with 9 bases matching TRBD2. Trimming removed 0 bases from V and 4 bases from J; junction bases left unmatched: 6. The CDR3 has 16 residues. Germline-derived CDR1 and CDR2 are LGHNA and YSLEER. The chain's CDR3 is CASSQEPSGIRETQYF. The CDR3 nucleotides are TGCGCCAGCAGCCAAGAACCTAGCGGGATCCGAGAGACCCAGTACTTC.

This chain connects TRBV5-1 to TRBJ2-7, with D maybe TRBD1 (6 bases). This CDR3 has 14 residues. The germline V gene encodes CDR1 SGHRS and CDR2 YFSETQ. Trimming cost V 4 bases and J 3 bases, with 14 bases left between them. The chain's CDR3 is CASSGTGTLYEQYF. Written as DNA, the CDR3 is TGCGCCAGCAGCGGAACAGGGACCCTCTACGAGCAGTACTTC.

The V call is TRBV7-9, the J call TRBJ2-7, with 7 positions matching TRBD1. Looked up from germline, CDR1 is SEHNR and CDR2 is FQNEAQ (reference sequence). Trimming at V came to 4 bases and at J to 2 bases, leaving 5 bases not matched to a gene. This CDR3 is 14 amino acids long. The CDR3 sequence is CASSSDRETYEQYF. CDR3 nucleotides: TGTGCCAGCAGCTCCGACAGGGAAACCTACGAGCAGTACTTC.

The rearrangement uses TRBV2 and TRBJ1-2; D ambiguous. The germline V and J ends were trimmed by 7 bases and 1 base, with 13 bases remaining between them. Looked up from germline, CDR1 is SNHLY and CDR2 is FYNNEI. There are 14 residues in the CDR3. The CDR3 coding sequence is TGTGCCAGCATCGAACGCGCTGTTAACTATGGCTACACCTTC. Its translation is CASIERAVNYGYTF.

J is TRBJ2-1 and V is TRBV10-3, with D maybe TRBD2 (5 bases). Trimming took off 11 bases at V and 3 bases at J, with 14 bases between the two ends. Germline V gives CDR1 ENHRY, CDR2 SYGVKD. This CDR3 is built from 13 residues. The CDR3 DNA sequence: TGTGCCGTTTATTTGGAGGACTACAATGAGCAGTTCTTC. It codes for CAVYLEDYNEQFF.

J is TRBJ2-1 and V is TRBV6-5; TRBD1 or TRBD2 may be the D gene (6 bases each). With 2 bases removed from V and 10 bases from J, the gap between germline ends came to 12 bases. Germline assignment: CDR1 MNHEY and CDR2 SVGAGI. There are 13 residues in the CDR3. In nucleotides, the CDR3 is TGTGCCAGCAGTTACGGGGGGCATTTGGAGCAGTTCTTC. Translating gives CASSYGGHLEQFF.

The chain is built from TRBV6-6 and TRBJ1-2, with 11 bases aligning to TRBD1. The CDR3 loop spans 15 amino acids. Per germline, CDR1 MNHNY and CDR2 SVGAGI (reference sequence). After removal of 5 bases from V and 2 bases from J, the junction contained 4 bases not matched to a gene. CDR3: CASSTRTGGNYGYTF. The CDR3 region has the DNA TGTGCCAGCAGTACCCGGACAGGGGGCAACTATGGCTACACCTTC.

The rearrangement uses TRBV7-9 and TRBJ2-7; 7 bases are shared with TRBD1. The CDR3 spans 19 residues. Losses at the gene ends were 4 bases for V and 2 bases for J; bases not matched to a gene: 20. CDR1 is SEHNR, CDR2 FQNEAQ, per germline (reference sequence). Written as DNA, the CDR3 is TGTGCCAGCAGCTCAAGTCAAGTCGTTCTCGGGACAGATCCCTACGAGCAGTACTTC. It codes for CASSSSQVVLGTDPYEQYF.

This chain connects TRBV6-5 to TRBJ2-7, with TRBD2 matching over 11 bases. The CDR3 runs 15 residues. Germline V gene data show CDR1 as MNHEY and CDR2 as SVGAGI. Trimming at V came to 4 bases and at J to 4 bases, leaving 6 bases not matched to a gene. In DNA form, the CDR3 reads TGTGCCAGCAGTTTTAGCGGGAGGGCCTATTACGAGCAGTACTTC. Translating gives CASSFSGRAYYEQYF.

The chain recombines TRBV19 with TRBJ2-7; TRBD1 matches at 9 bases. V gave up 1 base and J gave up 10 bases; unmatched junction bases: 5. The germline V gene encodes CDR1 LNHDA and CDR2 SQIVND (reference sequence). This CDR3 spans 13 amino acids. CDR3 residues: CASSIGTGAQQYF. The CDR3 coding sequence is TGTGCCAGTAGTATAGGGACAGGGGCGCAACAGTACTTC.

The chain joins TRBV4-1 to TRBJ2-1, with D uncertain. V lost 3 bases to trimming and J lost 6 bases, with 18 bases between them. Germline values: CDR1 MGHRA, CDR2 YSYEKL. The CDR3 covers 16 residues. The CDR3 spells CASSQPDNGYLNEQFF. The CDR3 nucleotides are TGCGCCAGCAGCCAGCCAGATAACGGCTACCTCAATGAGCAGTTCTTC.

Points on this clone: Additional DNA sequences in this sample encode the identical CDR3. The CDR3 region has the DNA TGTGCCAGCAGTTTATCCGTCTACTACGAGCAGTACTTC. Residues: CASSLSVYYEQYF. The chain uses TRBV27 and TRBJ2-7; the D is unclear. V lost 0 bases and J lost 3, with 6 bases in between. Germline V gene data show CDR1 as MNHEY and CDR2 as SMNVEV (reference sequence). The CDR3 consists of 13 residues.

The gene calls are TRBV5-4 and TRBJ2-7; 7 nucleotides line up with TRBD1. With V trimmed by 4 bases and J by 0 bases, 7 bases remained unmatched. The CDR3 runs to 15 residues. The germline V gene has CDR1 SGHNT and CDR2 YYREEE (reference sequence). The CDR3 bases are TGTGCCAGCAGCATCGACAGGGAGAGCTCCTACGAGCAGTACTTC. Residues: CASSIDRESSYEQYF.

The rearrangement uses TRBV7-8 and TRBJ2-1, with 9 nucleotides matching TRBD1. Per germline, CDR1 SGHVS and CDR2 FQNEAQ. J was trimmed by 3 bases and V by 5 bases; bases with no gene match: 8. CDR3 length equals 16 residues. This CDR3 is CASSMAGDRVYNEQFF. CDR3 DNA sequence: TGTGCCAGCAGCATGGCGGGGGACAGGGTCTACAATGAGCAGTTCTTC.